The rows below give T cell receptor beta chains drawn from one sample of a study of blood T cell repertoires in COVID-19. Generated by immunoSEQ multiplex PCR, the TCRdb table keeps only in-frame clones and is missing some. The table shows over 150,000 clones, with roughly 89% occurring only once. Sequenced sample: peripheral blood. These receptors all come from a woman between 18 and 30 years old who had recovered from COVID-19. Both conserved end residues are trimmed from each CDR3. Each record gives: J gene, V gene, D gene, CDR3 protein. A D gene is named only where the DNA matches it firmly.

J: TRBJ1-1; V: TRBV4-3; D: .; CDR3: ASSQGWRAGNTEAF
J: TRBJ2-5; V: TRBV4-1; D: TRBD2; CDR3: ASSQVALAETQY
J: TRBJ2-3; V: TRBV5-4; D: .; CDR3: ASSFPPIGVTDTQY
J: TRBJ1-1; V: TRBV6-2/TRBV6-3; D: TRBD1; CDR3: ASSRGRGLEAF
J: TRBJ1-1; V: TRBV21-1; D: .; CDR3: ASSKVGGAEAF
J: TRBJ2-2; V: TRBV9; D: TRBD2; CDR3: ASSARLAGVNTGELF
J: TRBJ1-2; V: TRBV10-2; D: .; CDR3: ASSEAPGRYGYT
J: TRBJ1-5; V: TRBV7-2; D: .; CDR3: ASSLQGIREPQH
J: TRBJ1-2; V: TRBV10-3; D: TRBD1; CDR3: AIRKGLQGADGYT
J: TRBJ2-3; V: TRBV7-3; D: TRBD2; CDR3: ASSSGLAGTDTQY
J: TRBJ1-4; V: TRBV28; D: TRBD1; CDR3: ASTPIALTGVWEKLF
J: TRBJ1-1; V: TRBV6-6; D: .; CDR3: ASTPPAGNTEAF
J: TRBJ1-2; V: TRBV9; D: .; CDR3: ASSSRQVNYGYT
J: TRBJ1-1; V: TRBV5-1; D: .; CDR3: ASSLLTVNTEAF
J: TRBJ2-2; V: TRBV2; D: TRBD2; CDR3: ASSELAGGRSPGELF
J: TRBJ2-5; V: TRBV2; D: TRBD2; CDR3: ASTASGREFQETQY
J: TRBJ2-3; V: TRBV11-3; D: TRBD1; CDR3: ASSLGTGVTDTQY